This T cell receptor (beta chain) was sequenced during a study of blood T cell repertoires in COVID-19. Study-wide background: Donors in the United States, Italy and Spain gave samples during acute or convalescent COVID-19. PBMCs, B-cell-depleted T cells, or T cells provided the cDNA or gDNA that made up the material.

The CDR3 contains 11 residues. CDR1 and CDR2 from the germline V gene are GTSNPN and SVGIG (reference sequence). V was trimmed by 7 bases and J by 7 bases, leaving 13 bases between them. Seattle's cohort entered during active infection and was followed longitudinally. In the original analysis: The authors estimated nucleated cell counts from reference gene primer amplification. Clones were sequenced by immunoSEQ multiplex PCR, and TCRdb holds only the in-frame ones, with some missing. V and J calls and clone size follow that table, whereas D and trimming were derived from the DNA. The data show 68,000 or so clones, 90% seen once.

The V and J genes are TRBV30 and TRBJ1-1, with D possibly TRBD1 on 5 matching bases. The clonotype was recovered from a man over 45 with COVID-19, enrolled during active disease. Specimen: peripheral blood. This CDR3 is CASFEGVEAFF. Here the CDR3 DNA reads TGTGCCTCCTTCGAAGGGGTTGAAGCTTTCTTT.